This is a list of T cell receptor beta chains from one sample in a study of blood T cell repertoires in COVID-19. Using immunoSEQ multiplex PCR, the repertoire was profiled, and TCRdb retains in-frame clones only, with some absent. Here the sample spans 300,000 or so clones, about 85% being singletons. Sequencing was carried out using PBMCs or T cells enriched from blood (not recorded which). The receptors derive from a woman aged 25 to 39 who had recovered from COVID-19. Each CDR3 is given with its conserved first and last residue. Each record gives: V gene, CDR3 protein.

TRBV9 CASSVGIGSGENEKLFF
TRBV7-2 CASTQGSLVYGYTF
TRBV5-6 CASRFTGSYNSPLHF
TRBV2 CASSEAGAFSYNEQFF
TRBV5-5 CASSAFGGVQGAFF
TRBV27 CASSPRQGGNTEAFF
TRBV30 CAWSADRGRRYGYTF
TRBV10-2 CASSSTATRTGTSSEKLFF
TRBV9 CASSPGPGTGSGYGYTF
TRBV9 CASSVLSPDTQYF
TRBV2 CASSVIQGMGETQYF
TRBV19 CASSIGRGPGLALHF
TRBV5-4 CASSQVGQGANYGYTF
TRBV2 CASNIGEGGSQFF
TRBV7-9 CASSLRSSGLNEQFF
TRBV7-8 CASSQPPADSGNTIYF
TRBV12-3/TRBV12-4 CASSPDTF
TRBV18 CASSPDRLNEQFF
TRBV7-9 CASSTVLAGGGEQYF
TRBV7-2 CASSFLLPLGRNTGELFF
TRBV19 CASKGLQDREQYF
TRBV9 CASSVGQGGTNEKLFF
TRBV18 CASSRDRGMNTEAFF
TRBV28 CASSLTREGNVLTF
TRBV2 CARSGGGTNKNIQYF
TRBV30 CAWTTRDRGSRLRSPLHF
TRBV28 CASLRGPGGETQYF
TRBV5-1 CASSPKLAGEYNEQFF
TRBV12-3/TRBV12-4 CASSLSVNEQFF
TRBV12-3/TRBV12-4 CASSPGTGLGYTF
TRBV5-1 CASSLNPGGQETQYF
TRBV9 CASSVTGTGSPFATNEKLFF
TRBV7-9 CASSGGLISYNEQFF
TRBV29-1 CSVVTSGGVESYTF
TRBV7-9 CASSLGGTGGEQETQYF
TRBV5-6 CASSLRPDRTYSNQPQHF
TRBV30 CAWMTGAYEQYF
TRBV10-3 CAISKSSGASGVYNEQFF
TRBV2 CASSVDNSNQPQHF
TRBV30 CAWRMTGTGPPYEQYF
TRBV18 CASSPSLLAGVSETQYF
TRBV12-3/TRBV12-4 CASRPTGLETQYF
TRBV4-2 CASSQVGGGSYNEQFF
TRBV5-4 CASSWMDRNYGYTF
TRBV18 CASSAGPGGSYEQYF
TRBV5-6 CASSLGRRNEKLFF
TRBV7-8 CASSLTSGGSYNEQFF
TRBV7-9 CASSRQGAHYGYTF
TRBV2 CAINLRTGGDTQYF
TRBV7-8 CASSLQGRGSEAFF
TRBV5-5 CASSPGQGIETQYF
TRBV6-5 CASSYPRASGYNEQFF
TRBV5-5 CASSLDRSTTEAFF
TRBV5-4 CASSLRGRDGYTF
TRBV29-1 CSAPGQGNNEQFF
TRBV9 CASSARATGTRDEQFF